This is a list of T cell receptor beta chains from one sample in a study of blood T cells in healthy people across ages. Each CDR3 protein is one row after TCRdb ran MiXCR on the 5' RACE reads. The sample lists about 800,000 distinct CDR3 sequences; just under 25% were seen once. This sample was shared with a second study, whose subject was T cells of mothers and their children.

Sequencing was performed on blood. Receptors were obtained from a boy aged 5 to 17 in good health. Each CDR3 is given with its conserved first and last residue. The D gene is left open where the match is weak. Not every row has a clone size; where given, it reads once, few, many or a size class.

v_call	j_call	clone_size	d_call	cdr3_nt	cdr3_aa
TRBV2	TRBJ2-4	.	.	TGTGCCAGCAGGGTGGGATGGGCTAGCACCTTCGTAGGAAACATTCAGTACTTC	CASRVGWASTFVGNIQYF
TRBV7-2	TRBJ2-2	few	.	TGTGCCGGCAGCTTACGGGAAACCGGGGAGCTGTTTTTT	CAGSLRETGELFF
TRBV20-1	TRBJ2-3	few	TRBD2	TGCAGTTGTCTAGCGGGAGTTAAAATGGATACGCAGTATTTT	CSCLAGVKMDTQYF
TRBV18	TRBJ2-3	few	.	TGTGCCAGCTCACAGTCCTCAGGGGTTACAGATACGCAGTATTTT	CASSQSSGVTDTQYF
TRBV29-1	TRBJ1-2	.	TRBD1	TGCAGCGTTGAAAAGGACAGGGGTCTGCGAGAAAGCTATGGCTACACCTTC	CSVEKDRGLRESYGYTF
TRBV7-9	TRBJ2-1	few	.	TGTGCCAGCAGCTTAGCCCCGGGACAATGGAGGGTAAATGAGCAGTTCTTC	CASSLAPGQWRVNEQFF
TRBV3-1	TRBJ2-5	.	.	TGTGCCAGCAGCCAAGAGCCAGCGGGTGGAGAGACCCAGTACTTC	CASSQEPAGGETQYF
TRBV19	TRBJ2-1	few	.	TGTGCCAGTAGTAGGCACGGGACCGATGAGCAGTTCTTC	CASSRHGTDEQFF
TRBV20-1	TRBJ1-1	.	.	TGCAGTGCTAGAGTAATAGGAAGTGCTGAAGCTTTCTTT	CSARVIGSAEAFF
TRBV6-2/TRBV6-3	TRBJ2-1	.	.	TGTGCCAGCAGAGGGACCCCAATCCAGGATGAGCAGTTCTTC	CASRGTPIQDEQFF
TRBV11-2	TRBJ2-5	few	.	TGTGCCAGCAGCTTAGACGCTGAGGCGGAGACCCAGTACTTC	CASSLDAEAETQYF
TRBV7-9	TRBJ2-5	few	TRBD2	TGTGCCAGCAGCTTACCATATTTACGGACTAGCGCCAACCAAGAGACCCAGTACTTC	CASSLPYLRTSANQETQYF
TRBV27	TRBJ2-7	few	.	TGTGCCAGCAGATCAGCTATACCTCCCTACGAGCAGTACTTC	CASRSAIPPYEQYF
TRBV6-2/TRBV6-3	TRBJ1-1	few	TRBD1	TGTGCCAGCAACCCCGGGACAGGGTTTTTCGAAGCTTTCTTT	CASNPGTGFFEAFF
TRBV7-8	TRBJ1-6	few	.	TGTGCCAGCAGCTTAGAGAGGCGTCAGGGGACACCCCTCCACTTT	CASSLERRQGTPLHF
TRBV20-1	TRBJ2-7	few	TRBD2	TGCAGTGCTGAAGCGGGAGAGAGCTACGAGCAGTACTTC	CSAEAGESYEQYF
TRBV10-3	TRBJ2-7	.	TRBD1	TGTGCCATCAACATGGGAGAGGGGGCGAGTTACGAGCAGTACTTC	CAINMGEGASYEQYF
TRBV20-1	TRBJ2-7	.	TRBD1	TGCAGTGCCACTAGGGACAGCTACGAGCAGTACTTC	CSATRDSYEQYF
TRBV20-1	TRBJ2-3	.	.	TGCAGTGCTCAGGTTTGGGCGGATAGCACAGATACGCAGTATTTT	CSAQVWADSTDTQYF
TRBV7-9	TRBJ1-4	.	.	TGTGCCAGCAGCTTAGCAGGCGGTCCTAATGAAAAACTGTTTTTT	CASSLAGGPNEKLFF
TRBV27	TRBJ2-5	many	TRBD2	TGTGCCAGCAGGCTAGCGGGAGCTCAAGAGACCCAGTACTTC	CASRLAGAQETQYF
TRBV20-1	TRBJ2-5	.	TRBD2	TGCAGTGCTAGGGAGGCTAGCGGGAACCAAGAGACCCAGTACTTC	CSAREASGNQETQYF
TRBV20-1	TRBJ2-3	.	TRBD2	TGCAGTGCCCGAAGCACTAGCGGGAGGGCGGATACGCAGTATTTT	CSARSTSGRADTQYF
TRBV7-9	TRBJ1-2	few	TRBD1	TGTGCCAGCAGCTTAGCTGGGACAGGGAAGGACTATGGCTACACCTTC	CASSLAGTGKDYGYTF
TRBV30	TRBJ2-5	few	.	TGTGCCTGGAGTCGGGTAGAGACCCAGTACTTC	CAWSRVETQYF
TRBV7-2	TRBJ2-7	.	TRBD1	TGTGCCAGCAGCTCCTCCGACTCCTCGGGGACAGGGTTTTCCTACGAGCAGTACTTC	CASSSSDSSGTGFSYEQYF
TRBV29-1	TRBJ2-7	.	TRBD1	TGCAGCGGGACAGGGGCTAGTTCCTACGAGCAGTACTTC	CSGTGASSYEQYF
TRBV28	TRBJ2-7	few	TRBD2	TGTGCCAGCAGTTTATGGCTAGCGGGGAAGGACGAGCAGTACTTC	CASSLWLAGKDEQYF
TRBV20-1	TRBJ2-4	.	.	TGCAGTGCTAGAGCGGGCCATGGGGACATTCAGTACTTC	CSARAGHGDIQYF
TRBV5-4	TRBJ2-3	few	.	TGTGCCAGCAGCTTTGGCAGGGGGGAAGATACGCAGTATTTT	CASSFGRGEDTQYF
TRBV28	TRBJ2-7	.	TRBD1	TGTGCCAGCACCCTCTACCGGGACAGAACCTACGAGCAGTACTTC	CASTLYRDRTYEQYF
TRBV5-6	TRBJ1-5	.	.	TGTGCCAGCAGCTTGGGGACACCCGGCGGCAATCAGCCCCAGCATTTT	CASSLGTPGGNQPQHF
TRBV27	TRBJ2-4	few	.	TGTGCCAGCTTGCCGGGACGACAAGCCAAAAACATTCAGTACTTC	CASLPGRQAKNIQYF
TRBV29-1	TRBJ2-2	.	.	TGCAGCGTTGAGGGCGAGGGGATTAACACCGGGGAGCTGTTTTTT	CSVEGEGINTGELFF
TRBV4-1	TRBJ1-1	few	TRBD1	TGCGCCAGCAGCCAAGGGAGGGGGACAGGCCCCCTAGGGACTGAAGCTTTCTTT	CASSQGRGTGPLGTEAFF
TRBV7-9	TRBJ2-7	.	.	TGTGCCAGCAGCGCGCCCGGAAACGGGCACTACGAGCAGTACTTC	CASSAPGNGHYEQYF
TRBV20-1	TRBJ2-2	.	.	TGCAGTGCTAGACTCGTCTATAGCGGGGAGCTGTTTTTT	CSARLVYSGELFF
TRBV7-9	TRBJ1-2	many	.	TGTGCCAGCGGGGATATCTCTGGCTACACCTTC	CASGDISGYTF
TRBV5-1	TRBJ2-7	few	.	TGCGCCAGCAGCTTGACACCAGGGGCTGACGAGCAGTACTTC	CASSLTPGADEQYF
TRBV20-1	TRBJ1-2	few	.	TGCAGCGGAGGGACATACAACGACTATGGCTACACCTTC	CSGGTYNDYGYTF
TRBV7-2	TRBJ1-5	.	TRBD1	TGTGCCAGCAGCTTAGGACAGGGAAAGAATCAGCCCCAGCATTTT	CASSLGQGKNQPQHF
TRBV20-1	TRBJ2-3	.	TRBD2	TGCAGTGCTAGTAAGCTAGCGGGGGGCACGGGTAGCACAGATACGCAGTATTTT	CSASKLAGGTGSTDTQYF
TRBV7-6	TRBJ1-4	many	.	TGTGCCAGCAGCCCGTTGATCGGGACGAGTAATGAAAAACTGTTTTTT	CASSPLIGTSNEKLFF
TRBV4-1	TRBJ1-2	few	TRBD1	TGCGCCAGCAGCCAGGGGACAGGGATTACCCCTCCCGATGGCTACACCTTC	CASSQGTGITPPDGYTF